This entry lists 32 T cell receptor beta chains sequenced from one sample in a study of identical twins' blood T cells. One entry per CDR3 protein, called by TCRdb with MiXCR from the 5' RACE reads. The sample holds about 370,000 distinct CDR3 sequences, roughly 27% seen once. The sequenced material came from PBMCs. The receptors stem from a woman aged 18 to 55 in good health.

V gene TRBV10-3 combines with J gene TRBJ2-1, with D hard to call. V lost 6 bases and J 0 bases, leaving 9 bases between the germline ends. CDR1 ENHRY and CDR2 SYGVKD come from the germline V gene. The CDR3 is 14 amino acids. Here the CDR3 reads CAIRTGRSYNEQFF. The CDR3 bases are TGTGCCATCAGGACGGGTCGCTCCTACAATGAGCAGTTCTTC.

This clonotype has more than one count but fewer than ten. V and J are TRBV10-3 and TRBJ1-2; D is unresolved. The V gene lost 0 bases and the J gene lost 8 bases, with 13 bases spanning the gap. Germline CDR1 reads ENHRY; CDR2 reads SYGVKD. The CDR3 has 14 amino acids. CDR3 residues: CAISESVVSGGYTF. In DNA form, the CDR3 reads TGTGCCATCAGTGAGTCAGTTGTGTCCGGGGGCTACACCTTC.

Remarks on this clonotype: The junction departs from the called germline gene at one end, perhaps through a read error. This chain connects TRBV29-1 to TRBJ1-2; D is ambiguous. CDR1 and CDR2 (germline): SQVTM, ANQGSEA. The CDR3 is 12 amino acids. The CDR3, as DNA: TGCAGCGCCAGACGGAACAACTATGGCCACACCTTC. It translates to CSARRNNYGHTF.

The rearrangement links TRBV20-1 to TRBJ2-2; TRBD2 agrees at 9 bases. V gave up 4 bases and J gave up 5 bases; unmatched junction bases: 5. CDR1 and CDR2 (germline): DFQATT, SNEGSKA (reference sequence). The CDR3 covers 14 residues. The chain's CDR3 is CSAITTSGTGELFF. DNA of the CDR3: TGCAGTGCTATTACGACTAGCGGTACCGGGGAGCTGTTTTTT.

The chain couples TRBV28 to TRBJ2-3; D not certain. V gave up 7 bases and J gave up 6 bases, with 11 bases separating them. The CDR3 is 12 residues long. The germline V gene encodes CDR1 MDHEN and CDR2 SYDVKM. DNA of the CDR3: TGTGCCAGCATGATGGTCGGCGATACGCAGTATTTT. Encoded protein: CASMMVGDTQYF.

Only a few counts were recorded for this clonotype. The chain combines TRBV29-1 with TRBJ1-4, with 9 bases that match TRBD1. The CDR3 is 14 amino acids. Looked up from germline, CDR1 is SQVTM and CDR2 is ANQGSEA. V lost 6 bases, J lost 7 bases, and 9 bases stayed unmatched. The CDR3 coding sequence is TGCAGCGTAGACACGGGACAGGGTGGTGAAAAACTGTTTTTT. Protein sequence: CSVDTGQGGEKLFF.

J is TRBJ1-5 and V is TRBV6-5; TRBD1 agrees at 8 bases. CDR1 is MNHEY and CDR2 is SVGAGI in the germline V gene. CDR3 length: 15 residues. J lost 2 bases, V lost 7 bases, and 7 bases had no gene match. For the CDR3, the DNA is TGTGCCAGCAAGCTTGACAGGGGTCGCAATCAGCCCCAGCATTTT. Its protein is CASKLDRGRNQPQHF.

This chain links TRBV29-1 with TRBJ1-5; D gene unclear. V lost 4 bases to trimming and J lost 3 bases, with 10 bases between them. The CDR3 spans 13 residues. CDR1 is SQVTM and CDR2 is ANQGSEA in the germline V gene. The CDR3 is CSVVASVNQPQHF. CDR3 DNA sequence: TGCAGCGTTGTTGCGTCAGTCAATCAGCCCCAGCATTTT.

This chain connects TRBV20-1 to TRBJ1-2, with D unclear. Trimming removed 3 bases at V and 7 bases at J, with 12 bases between. The CDR3 contains 12 residues. Germline values: CDR1 DFQATT, CDR2 SNEGSKA (reference sequence). CDR3 nucleotide sequence: TGCAGTGCTAGCGGAACGGAGCCTGGCTACACCTTC. Residues: CSASGTEPGYTF.

This clonotype showed up just a few times. J is TRBJ1-5 and V is TRBV6-2 or TRBV6-3; D is uncertain. Between the trimmed V and J ends, which lost 2 bases and 1 base, there was a span of 6 bases. CDR3 length equals 14 residues. Germline CDR1 and CDR2: MNHEY and SVGEGT. The CDR3 is CASSYKASNQPQHF. The CDR3 nucleotides are TGTGCCAGCAGTTACAAGGCCAGCAATCAGCCCCAGCATTTT.

V gene TRBV29-1 combines with J gene TRBJ2-1; D unresolved. V was cut by 3 bases and J by 0 bases, with 6 bases left in between. Germline lookup yields CDR1 SQVTM and CDR2 ANQGSEA. The CDR3 length is 13 residues. The CDR3 is CSVEWASYNEQFF. The CDR3 nucleotides are TGCAGCGTTGAGTGGGCCTCCTACAATGAGCAGTTCTTC.

This chain links TRBV15 with TRBJ1-3; maybe TRBD1 (5 bases). V shed 0 bases and J shed 4 bases, with 10 bases lying between them. There are 15 residues in the CDR3. From germline, CDR1 is LNHNV and CDR2 YYDKDF (reference sequence). The CDR3 nucleotides read TGTGCCACCAGCAGAGATTCAGGGTCAGGAAACACCATATATTTT. It translates to CATSRDSGSGNTIYF. The full variable domain, with the rest looked up from reference TRBV15 and TRBJ1-3, is DAMVIQNPRYQVTQFGKPVTLSCSQTLNHNVMYWYQQKSSQAPKLLFHYYDKDFNNEADTPDNFQSRRPNTSFCFLDIRSPGLGDTAMYLCATSRDSGSGNTIYFGEGSWLTVV.

This clonotype showed up just a few times. The chain employs TRBV20-1 and TRBJ1-1; D gene uncertain. The CDR3 covers 14 residues. Germline values: CDR1 DFQATT, CDR2 SNEGSKA (reference sequence). V gave up 0 bases and J gave up 3 bases, with 11 bases separating them. In DNA, the CDR3 is TGCAGTGCTAGAGAACTTATCGGCCACACTGAAGCTTTCTTT. It is translated as CSARELIGHTEAFF.

The sample holds a few counts of this clonotype. This rearrangement joins TRBV20-1 to TRBJ1-6; D unclear. V was trimmed by 0 bases and J by 6 bases, leaving 12 bases between them. This CDR3 is 15 amino acids long. The germline V gene encodes CDR1 DFQATT and CDR2 SNEGSKA (reference sequence). CDR3 in DNA: TGCAGTGCTAGAGATGGAGGCTATCGTAATTCACCCCTCCACTTT. This gives the protein CSARDGGYRNSPLHF.

V gene TRBV11-2 combines with J gene TRBJ2-2, with TRBD1 matching 7 bases. The V and J ends lost 3 bases and 6 bases, in that order; junction bases with no gene match: 7. Germline CDR1 SGHAT, CDR2 FQNNGV. The CDR3 runs to 15 residues. The CDR3 nucleotides are TGTGCCAGCAGCTTTATGAGGGGGCGATCCGGGGAGCTGTTTTTT. Translating it yields CASSFMRGRSGELFF.

This clonotype came up once. V is TRBV20-1 and J is TRBJ2-3; the match to TRBD2 covers 8 bases. The CDR3 spans 14 residues. V shed 3 bases, J shed 4 bases, and the junction held 6 bases outside the gene matches. CDR1 and CDR2 (germline): DFQATT, SNEGSKA (reference sequence). CDR3 sequence: CSARTSARPDTQYF. Here the CDR3 DNA reads TGCAGTGCTAGGACTAGCGCCCGCCCAGATACGCAGTATTTT.

This clonotype showed up many times. The rearrangement uses TRBV6-5 and TRBJ1-2, with 7 bases matching TRBD1. V shed 2 bases and J 3 bases; nucleotides not matched to a gene: 6. CDR3 length equals 15 residues. Germline loops: CDR1 MNHEY, CDR2 SVGAGI. CDR3 DNA: TGTGCCAGCAGTTACCGCTTAGGGGGCCACTATGGCTACACCTTC. Translating it yields CASSYRLGGHYGYTF.

There are a few counts of this clonotype. J is TRBJ2-7 and V is TRBV6-2 or TRBV6-3, with D uncertain. The CDR3 loop spans 11 amino acids. CDR1 MNHEY and CDR2 SVGEGT come from the germline V gene. V lost 4 bases to trimming and J lost 4 bases, with 5 bases between them. CDR3 sequence (DNA): TGTGCCAGCAGTTGGGAATACGAGCAGTACTTC. Its protein product is CASSWEYEQYF.

V usage is TRBV6-5 and J usage is TRBJ1-2, with D maybe TRBD1 (5 bases). Germline V gene data show CDR1 as MNHEY and CDR2 as SVGAGI. Trimming pared 2 bases from V and 4 bases from J, leaving 8 bases between. The CDR3 is made up of 13 amino acids. The CDR3 protein is CASSYRQGYGYTF. DNA for the CDR3: TGTGCCAGCAGTTACCGTCAGGGCTATGGCTACACCTTC.

This sequence joins TRBV10-3 and TRBJ2-7; no clear D gene. The CDR3 has 15 residues. The ends were cut back, 0 bases at V and 0 bases at J, with 9 bases in the middle. Germline loops: CDR1 ENHRY, CDR2 SYGVKD. The CDR3 sequence is CAISESNGYSYEQYF. The CDR3 region has the DNA TGTGCCATCAGTGAGTCGAACGGTTACTCCTACGAGCAGTACTTC.

This sequence joins TRBV6-1 and TRBJ1-4, with D hard to call. The V end lost 7 bases, the J end lost 8 bases, and 8 bases lay between the germline ends. Germline values: CDR1 MNHNS, CDR2 SASEGT. The length of the CDR3 is 11 residues. CDR3 region: CASTKREKLFF. The CDR3 nucleotides read TGTGCCAGCACGAAGAGGGAAAAACTGTTTTTT.

This clonotype has a count of ten or more. The chain joins TRBV19 to TRBJ2-7; D not resolved. V was trimmed by 3 bases and J by 5 bases, leaving 14 bases between them. Per germline, CDR1 LNHDA and CDR2 SQIVND (reference sequence). CDR3 length: 14 amino acids. This CDR3 is CASSMRATTNEQYF. CDR3 nucleotides: TGTGCCAGTAGTATGAGAGCGACCACGAACGAGCAGTACTTC.

This clonotype was recorded a few times. The chain is built from TRBV6-6 and TRBJ2-7; D might be TRBD2 (5 bases). Germline V CDR1 and CDR2: MNHNY, SVGAGI (reference sequence). The CDR3 length is 16 residues. Trimming left V 6 bases short and J 9 bases short, with 27 bases between. CDR3 nucleotide sequence: TGTGCCAGCAGCCGACTACCGAGGTCAGACCAGGCGTGGCAGTACTTC. Its translation: CASSRLPRSDQAWQYF.

The chain is built from TRBV2 and TRBJ2-1; TRBD1 matches 9 bases. Per the germline V gene, CDR1 is SNHLY and CDR2 is FYNNEI. The CDR3 totals 14 residues. V dropped 6 bases and J dropped 9; count of bases not matched to a gene: 9. CDR3 in DNA: TGTGCCAGCAGGGCGGGACAGGGAATACGTGAGCAGTTCTTC. This translates into CASRAGQGIREQFF.

The chain has TRBV9 and TRBJ2-3, with D hard to call. Germline V lookup: CDR1 SGDLS, CDR2 YYNGEE. The CDR3 loop spans 15 amino acids. The germline V and J ends were trimmed by 0 bases and 2 bases, with 10 bases remaining between them. CDR3 protein: CASSVVPDATDTQYF. CDR3 in DNA: TGTGCCAGCAGCGTAGTTCCCGACGCCACAGATACGCAGTATTTT.

This clonotype was counted at least ten times. This rearrangement joins TRBV5-1 to TRBJ1-1; 8 nucleotides align to TRBD1. V lost 3 bases and J lost 5; bases outside the gene matches: 6. Germline V gene lookup returns CDR1 SGHRS and CDR2 YFSETQ. This CDR3 has 14 amino acids. The CDR3 nucleotides are TGCGCCAGCAGCTACAGGGGGTCTCGGACTGAAGCTTTCTTT. Amino acids: CASSYRGSRTEAFF.

V gene TRBV20-1 combines with J gene TRBJ1-5; TRBD1 might be the D (5 bases). The CDR3 has 13 residues. Trimming removed 3 bases at V and 2 bases at J, with 8 bases between. Germline CDR1 and CDR2: DFQATT and SNEGSKA (reference sequence). The CDR3 sequence: CSASQGGNQPQHF. The CDR3 DNA sequence: TGCAGTGCTAGCCAGGGAGGCAATCAGCCCCAGCATTTT.

This clonotype has a handful of counts. This chain links TRBV27 with TRBJ2-2; possibly TRBD1 for D (6 bases). Per germline, CDR1 MNHEY and CDR2 SMNVEV (reference sequence). V shed 6 bases and J shed 3 bases, with 11 bases lying between them. The CDR3 is 14 residues long. CDR3 residues: CASSPTGYTGELFF. CDR3 nucleotides: TGTGCCAGCAGCCCTACAGGGTACACCGGGGAGCTGTTTTTT.

V usage is TRBV12-3 or TRBV12-4 and J usage is TRBJ1-2; D is perhaps TRBD1 (5 bases). The CDR3 is made up of 11 amino acids. V lost 7 bases, J lost 8 bases, and 11 bases lay in between. The CDR3 region is CASKQGRGYTF. CDR3 DNA sequence: TGTGCCAGCAAGCAGGGACGGGGCTACACCTTC.

The chain has TRBV29-1 and TRBJ2-5, with a tentative D call TRBD2 (6 bases). V was shortened by 6 bases and J by 3 bases, with 11 bases between the two germline ends. Germline V gene data show CDR1 as SQVTM and CDR2 as ANQGSEA. The CDR3 length is 12 residues. CDR3 coding DNA: TGCAGCGTCTCGGGACTGGAAGAGACCCAGTACTTC. Its translation is CSVSGLEETQYF.

This clonotype occurred a few times. The CDR3 sequence: CASSQRTVKETQYF. The DNA for the CDR3 is TGTGCCAGCAGCCAGCGGACAGTTAAAGAGACCCAGTACTTC. The chain is built from TRBV3-1 and TRBJ2-5; D may be TRBD1 (6 bases). The CDR3 sequence is 14 residues long. CDR1 LGHDT and CDR2 YNNKEL come from the germline V gene (reference sequence). V was trimmed by 3 bases and J by 3 bases, leaving 11 bases between them.

This clonotype came up a few times. DNA of the CDR3: TGTGCCAGTATGAAGGGGGTAAACACTGAAGCTTTCTTT. It specifies CASMKGVNTEAFF. The chain carries TRBV19 and TRBJ1-1, with D tentatively TRBD1 (6 bases). The CDR3 runs to 13 residues. Germline loops: CDR1 LNHDA, CDR2 SQIVND (reference sequence). Between the trimmed V and J ends, which lost 7 bases and 2 bases, there was a span of 11 bases.